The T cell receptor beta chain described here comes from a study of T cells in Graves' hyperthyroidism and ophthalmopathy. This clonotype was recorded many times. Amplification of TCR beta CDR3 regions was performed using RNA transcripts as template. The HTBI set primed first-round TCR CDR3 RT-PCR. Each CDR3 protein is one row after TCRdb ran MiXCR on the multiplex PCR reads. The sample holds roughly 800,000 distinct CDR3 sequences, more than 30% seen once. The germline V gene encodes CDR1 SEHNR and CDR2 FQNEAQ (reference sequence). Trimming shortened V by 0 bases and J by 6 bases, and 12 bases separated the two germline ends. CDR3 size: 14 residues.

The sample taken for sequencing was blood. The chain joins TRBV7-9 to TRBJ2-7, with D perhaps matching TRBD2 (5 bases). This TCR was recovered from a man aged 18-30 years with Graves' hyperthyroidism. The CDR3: CASSLAGGGAEQYF. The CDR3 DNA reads TGTGCCAGCAGCTTAGCGGGTGGAGGCGCCGAGCAGTACTTC.